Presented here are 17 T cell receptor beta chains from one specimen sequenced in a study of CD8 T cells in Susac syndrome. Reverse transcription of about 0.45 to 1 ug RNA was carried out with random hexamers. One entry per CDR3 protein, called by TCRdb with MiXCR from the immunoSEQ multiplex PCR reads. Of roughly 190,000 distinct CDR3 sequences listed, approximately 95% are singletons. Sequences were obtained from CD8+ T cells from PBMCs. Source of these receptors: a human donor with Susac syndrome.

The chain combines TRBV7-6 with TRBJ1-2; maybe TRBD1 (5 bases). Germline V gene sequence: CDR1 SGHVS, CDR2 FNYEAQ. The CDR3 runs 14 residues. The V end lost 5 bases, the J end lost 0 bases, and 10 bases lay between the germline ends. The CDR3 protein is CASSPDRPNYGYTF. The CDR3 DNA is TGTGCCAGCAGCCCAGACAGACCTAACTATGGCTACACCTTC.

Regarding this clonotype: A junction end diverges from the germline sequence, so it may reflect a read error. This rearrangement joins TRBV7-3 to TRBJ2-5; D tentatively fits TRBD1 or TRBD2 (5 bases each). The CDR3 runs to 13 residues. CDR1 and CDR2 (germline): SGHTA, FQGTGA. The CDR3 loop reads CASSLNDRDGRNF. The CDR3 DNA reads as TGTGCCAGCAGCTTAAACGACCGGGACGGACGGAACTTC.

CDR3 amino acids: CAISPLNGGRASEQFF. The CDR3 DNA follows: TGTGCCATCAGTCCGTTGAATGGCGGGAGGGCGAGTGAGCAGTTCTTC. This chain links TRBV10-3 with TRBJ2-1; TRBD2 matches 9 bases. Trimming cost V 5 bases and J 9 bases; bases outside gene matches: 14. This CDR3 is built from 16 residues. Germline V gene sequence: CDR1 ENHRY, CDR2 SYGVKD.

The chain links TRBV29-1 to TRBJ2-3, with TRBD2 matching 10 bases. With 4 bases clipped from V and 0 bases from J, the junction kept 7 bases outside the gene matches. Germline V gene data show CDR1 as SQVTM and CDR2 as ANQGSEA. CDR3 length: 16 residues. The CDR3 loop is CSVAPWTSGSTDTQYF. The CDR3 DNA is TGCAGCGTTGCCCCGTGGACTAGCGGAAGCACAGATACGCAGTATTTT.

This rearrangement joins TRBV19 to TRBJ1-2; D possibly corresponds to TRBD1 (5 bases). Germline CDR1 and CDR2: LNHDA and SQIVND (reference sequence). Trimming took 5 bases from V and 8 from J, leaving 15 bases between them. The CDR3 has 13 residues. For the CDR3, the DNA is TGTGCCAGTAGTCCAAGGCAGGGTGCCGGCTACACCTTC. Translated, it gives CASSPRQGAGYTF.

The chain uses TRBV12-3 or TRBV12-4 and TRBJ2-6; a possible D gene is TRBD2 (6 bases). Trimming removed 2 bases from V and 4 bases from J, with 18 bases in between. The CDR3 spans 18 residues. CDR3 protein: CASSLIGRRDFGANVLTF. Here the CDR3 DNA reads TGTGCCAGCAGTTTAATCGGTCGCAGGGACTTCGGGGCCAACGTCCTGACTTTC.

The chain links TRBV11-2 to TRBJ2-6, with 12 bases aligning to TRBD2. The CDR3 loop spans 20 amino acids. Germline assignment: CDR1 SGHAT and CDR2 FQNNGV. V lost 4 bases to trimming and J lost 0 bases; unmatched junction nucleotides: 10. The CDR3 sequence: CASSSASGGETHSGANVLTF. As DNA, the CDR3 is TGTGCCAGCAGCTCGGCTAGCGGGGGGGAGACACACTCTGGGGCCAACGTCCTGACTTTC.

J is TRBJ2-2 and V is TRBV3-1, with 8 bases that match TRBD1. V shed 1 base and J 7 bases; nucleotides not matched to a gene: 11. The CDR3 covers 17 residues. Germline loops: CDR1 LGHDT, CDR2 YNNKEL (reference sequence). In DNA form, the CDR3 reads TGTGCCAGCAGCCAAGGGTTCAGGACAGGGAATCACGGGGAGCTGTTTTTT. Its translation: CASSQGFRTGNHGELFF.

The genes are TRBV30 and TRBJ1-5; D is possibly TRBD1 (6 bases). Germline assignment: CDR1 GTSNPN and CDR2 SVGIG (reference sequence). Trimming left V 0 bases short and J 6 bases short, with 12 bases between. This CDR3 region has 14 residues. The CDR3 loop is CAWSVTGHSQPQHF. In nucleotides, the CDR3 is TGTGCCTGGAGTGTAACAGGGCACAGTCAGCCCCAGCATTTT.

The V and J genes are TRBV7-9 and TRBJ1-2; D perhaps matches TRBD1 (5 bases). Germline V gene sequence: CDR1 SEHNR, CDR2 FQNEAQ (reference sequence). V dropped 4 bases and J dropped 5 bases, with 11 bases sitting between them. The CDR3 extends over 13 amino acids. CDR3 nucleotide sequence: TGTGCCAGCAGCTCCGGGACGGCTTATGGCTACACCTTC. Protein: CASSSGTAYGYTF.

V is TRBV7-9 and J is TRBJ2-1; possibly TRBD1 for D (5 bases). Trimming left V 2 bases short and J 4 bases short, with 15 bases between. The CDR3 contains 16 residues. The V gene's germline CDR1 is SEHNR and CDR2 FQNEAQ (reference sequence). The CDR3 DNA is TGTGCCAGCAGCTTAAAGCAGGGTGTCTTTTACAATGAGCAGTTCTTC. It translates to CASSLKQGVFYNEQFF.

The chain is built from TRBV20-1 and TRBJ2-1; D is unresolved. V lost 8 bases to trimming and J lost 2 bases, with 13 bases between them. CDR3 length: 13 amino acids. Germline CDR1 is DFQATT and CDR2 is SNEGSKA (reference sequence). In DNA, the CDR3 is TGCAGTTACACAAGCGTACCCTACAATGAGCAGTTCTTC. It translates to CSYTSVPYNEQFF.

This CDR3 reads CATSRGSGMDLYEQFF. DNA for the CDR3: TGTGCCACCAGCAGAGGGTCAGGAATGGACCTCTATGAGCAGTTCTTC. The rearrangement links TRBV15 to TRBJ2-1, with D unclear. The CDR3 has 16 residues. Germline-derived CDR1 and CDR2 are LNHNV and YYDKDF (reference sequence). Trimming took off 1 base at V and 8 bases at J, with 18 bases between the two ends.

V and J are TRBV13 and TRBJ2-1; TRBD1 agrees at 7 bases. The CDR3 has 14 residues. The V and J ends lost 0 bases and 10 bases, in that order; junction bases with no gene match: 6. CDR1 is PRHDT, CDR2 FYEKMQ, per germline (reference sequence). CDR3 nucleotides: TGTGCCAGCAGCTTAGGGACAGGGTGGTTCGAGCAGTTCTTC. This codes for CASSLGTGWFEQFF.

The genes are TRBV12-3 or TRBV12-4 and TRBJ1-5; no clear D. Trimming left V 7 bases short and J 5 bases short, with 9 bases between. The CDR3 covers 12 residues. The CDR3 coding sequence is TGTGCCAGCACCCTTAGGGATCAGCCCCAGCATTTT. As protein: CASTLRDQPQHF.

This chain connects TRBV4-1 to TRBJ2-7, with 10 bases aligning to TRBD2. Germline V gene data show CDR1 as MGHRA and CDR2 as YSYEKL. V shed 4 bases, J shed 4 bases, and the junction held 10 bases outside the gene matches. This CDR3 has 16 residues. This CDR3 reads CASSPLAGVAPYEQYF. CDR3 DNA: TGCGCCAGCAGCCCCCTAGCGGGAGTGGCCCCTTACGAGCAGTACTTC.

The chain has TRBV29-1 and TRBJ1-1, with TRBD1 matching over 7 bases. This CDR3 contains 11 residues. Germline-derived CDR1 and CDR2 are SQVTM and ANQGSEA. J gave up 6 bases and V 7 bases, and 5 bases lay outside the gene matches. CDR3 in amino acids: CSGKGASEAFF. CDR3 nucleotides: TGCAGCGGTAAGGGGGCCTCTGAAGCTTTCTTT.